Sequencing of this TCR beta chain was carried out in a study of response to subunit inactivated influenza vaccine. Study-level results: The authors suggested that every seasonal influenza vaccination recruits few new T cells.

Each CDR3 protein is one row after TCRdb ran MiXCR on the RT-PCR reads. Of about 650,000 distinct CDR3 sequences in the sample, more than 15% were seen once. V lost 3 bases and J 2 bases, leaving 11 bases between the germline ends. Germline values: CDR1 SGHVS, CDR2 FQNEAQ. The CDR3 is 14 amino acids. This clonotype was found many times. Antigen unknown. The clonotype was recovered from a man in his forties or fifties who received an inactivated influenza vaccine. This specimen was PBMCs from blood, taken roughly 13 days after vaccination. The chain couples TRBV7-8 to TRBJ2-7; the D is unclear. CDR3 sequence reads: CASSFSGGAYEQYF. The CDR3 DNA reads as TGTGCCAGCAGCTTTTCCGGCGGAGCCTACGAGCAGTACTTC.